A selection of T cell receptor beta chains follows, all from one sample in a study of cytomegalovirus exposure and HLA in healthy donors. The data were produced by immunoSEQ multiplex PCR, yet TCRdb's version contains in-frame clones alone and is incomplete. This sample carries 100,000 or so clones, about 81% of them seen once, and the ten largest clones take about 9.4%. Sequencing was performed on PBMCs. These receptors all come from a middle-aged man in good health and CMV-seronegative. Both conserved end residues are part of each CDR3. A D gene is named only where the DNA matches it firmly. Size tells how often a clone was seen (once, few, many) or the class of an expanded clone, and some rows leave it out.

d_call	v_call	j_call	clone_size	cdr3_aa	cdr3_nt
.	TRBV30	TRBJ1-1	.	CAWSVEQNTEAFF	TGTGCCTGGAGTGTCGAACAGAACACTGAAGCTTTCTTT
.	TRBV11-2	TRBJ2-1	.	CASGGTSSYNEQFF	TGTGCCAGCGGGGGCACCAGCTCCTACAATGAGCAGTTCTTC
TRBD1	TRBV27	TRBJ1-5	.	CASSPGQGPNQPQHF	TGTGCCAGCAGCCCCGGACAGGGCCCCAATCAGCCCCAGCATTTT
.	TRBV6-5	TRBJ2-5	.	CASSAIRAGETQYF	TGTGCCAGCAGTGCTATCAGGGCCGGCGAGACCCAGTACTTC
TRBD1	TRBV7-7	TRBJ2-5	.	CASSLTRDRQETQYF	TGTGCCAGCAGCTTAACCCGGGACAGACAAGAGACCCAGTACTTC
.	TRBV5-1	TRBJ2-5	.	CASSLKGERQQETQYF	TGCGCCAGCAGCCTGAAAGGAGAGAGACAGCAAGAGACCCAGTACTTC
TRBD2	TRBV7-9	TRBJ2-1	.	CASSSRELQFF	TGTGCCAGCAGCTCGCGGGAGCTCCAGTTCTTC
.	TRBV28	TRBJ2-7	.	CASSHGQGGKYEQYF	TGTGCCAGCAGTCACGGACAGGGAGGGAAATACGAGCAGTACTTC
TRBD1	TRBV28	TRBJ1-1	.	CASSTRQGPEAFF	TGTGCCAGCAGTACGCGACAGGGCCCTGAAGCTTTCTTT
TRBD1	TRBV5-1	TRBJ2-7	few	CASKQGAIAYEQYF	TGCGCCAGCAAACAGGGGGCTATCGCCTACGAGCAGTACTTC
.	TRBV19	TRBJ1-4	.	CASRNKGGNEKLFF	TGTGCCAGTCGTAATAAAGGGGGTAATGAAAAACTGTTTTTT
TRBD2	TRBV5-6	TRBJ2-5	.	CASSLELAGGKETQYF	TGTGCCAGCAGCTTGGAGCTAGCGGGAGGGAAAGAGACCCAGTACTTC
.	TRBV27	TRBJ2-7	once	CASRRGRDREQYF	TGTGCCAGCAGAAGGGGCAGGGATCGCGAGCAGTACTTC
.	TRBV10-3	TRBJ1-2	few	CAISELRGYTF	TGTGCCATCAGTGAGCTACGGGGCTACACCTTC
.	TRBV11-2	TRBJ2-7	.	CASSSREGNEQYF	TGTGCCAGCAGCTCCCGCGAGGGCAACGAGCAGTACTTC
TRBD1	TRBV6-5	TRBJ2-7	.	CASSISGTGIYEQYF	TGTGCCAGCAGCATTTCCGGGACAGGGATATACGAGCAGTACTTC
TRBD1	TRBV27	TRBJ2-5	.	CASSHDRGREQYF	TGTGCCAGCAGCCATGACAGGGGGAGAGAGCAGTACTTC
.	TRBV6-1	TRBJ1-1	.	CASSRGGTEAFF	TGTGCCAGCAGTCGAGGGGGCACTGAAGCTTTCTTT
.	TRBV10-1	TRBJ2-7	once	CASSESILYEQYF	TGCGCCAGCAGTGAGTCAATCCTCTACGAGCAGTACTTC
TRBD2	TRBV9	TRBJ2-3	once	CASSVGGSGGFGDTQYF	TGTGCCAGCAGCGTAGGAGGTAGCGGGGGGTTTGGAGATACGCAGTATTTT
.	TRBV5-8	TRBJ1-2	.	CASSLGGVISYGYTF	TGTGCCAGCAGCTTAGGAGGGGTTATATCCTATGGCTACACCTTC
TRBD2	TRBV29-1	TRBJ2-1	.	CSAGTSGGAIEQFF	TGCAGCGCCGGGACTAGCGGGGGGGCCATTGAGCAGTTCTTC
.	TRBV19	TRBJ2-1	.	CASSKGGDYNEQFF	TGTGCCAGCAGCAAGGGGGGGGACTACAATGAGCAGTTCTTC
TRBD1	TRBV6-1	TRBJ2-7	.	CASSARTGAYEQYF	TGTGCCAGCAGTGCTAGGACAGGGGCCTACGAGCAGTACTTC
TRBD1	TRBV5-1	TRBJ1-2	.	CASRPGTGGDYGYTF	TGCGCCAGCAGGCCTGGGACAGGGGGGGACTATGGCTACACCTTC
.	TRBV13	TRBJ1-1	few	CASSHRGRADTEAFF	TGTGCCAGCAGCCACCGAGGGAGGGCGGACACTGAAGCTTTCTTT
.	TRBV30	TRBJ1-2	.	CAWSVRSYGYTF	TGTGCCTGGAGTGTACGCAGTTATGGCTACACCTTC
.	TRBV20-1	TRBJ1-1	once	CSARGGLLAFF	TGCAGTGCTAGAGGGGGACTACTGGCTTTCTTT
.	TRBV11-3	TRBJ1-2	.	CASTPTGYGYTF	TGTGCCAGCACCCCTACGGGCTATGGCTACACCTTC
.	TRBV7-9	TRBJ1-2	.	CASTPAVRGGYTF	TGTGCCAGCACCCCTGCCGTCAGGGGCGGCTACACCTTC
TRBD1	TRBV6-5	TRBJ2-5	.	CASRSGDRDETQYF	TGTGCCAGCAGGAGCGGGGACAGGGATGAGACCCAGTACTTC
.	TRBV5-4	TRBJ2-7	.	CASSRRVGYEQYF	TGTGCCAGCAGCCGACGGGTGGGCTACGAGCAGTACTTC
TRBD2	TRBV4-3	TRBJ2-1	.	CASSRGTSGSYNEQFF	TGCGCCAGCAGCCGAGGGACTAGCGGCTCCTACAATGAGCAGTTCTTC
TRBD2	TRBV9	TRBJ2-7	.	CASSKQGIAGVYEQYF	TGTGCCAGCAGCAAACAGGGGATAGCGGGAGTGTACGAGCAGTACTTC
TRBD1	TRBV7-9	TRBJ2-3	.	CASSLVVPGQGPDTQYF	TGTGCCAGCAGCTTAGTAGTGCCGGGACAGGGCCCAGATACGCAGTATTTT
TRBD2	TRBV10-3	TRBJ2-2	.	CAISPSGENTGELFF	TGTGCCATCAGCCCTAGCGGGGAGAACACCGGGGAGCTGTTTTTT
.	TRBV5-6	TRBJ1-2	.	CASSFKGAFYGYTF	TGTGCCAGCAGCTTTAAAGGGGCTTTTTATGGCTACACCTTC
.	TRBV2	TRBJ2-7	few	CASEDQRAGNFYEQYF	TGTGCCAGCGAGGACCAACGGGCAGGGAACTTCTACGAGCAGTACTTC
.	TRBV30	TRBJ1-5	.	CAWSEGKGLSNQPQHF	TGTGCCTGGAGTGAAGGGAAGGGGCTTAGCAATCAGCCCCAGCATTTT
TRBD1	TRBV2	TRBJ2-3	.	CASSRDRGTDTQYF	TGTGCCAGCAGTCGGGACAGGGGAACAGATACGCAGTATTTT
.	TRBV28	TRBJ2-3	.	CASLDISTDTQYF	TGTGCCTCTCTGGACATAAGCACAGATACGCAGTATTTT
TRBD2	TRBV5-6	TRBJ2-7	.	CASRQKPSGPYEQYF	TGTGCCAGCAGGCAAAAGCCTAGCGGCCCCTACGAGCAGTACTTC
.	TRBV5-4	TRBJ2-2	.	CASQGHRNTGELFF	TGTGCCAGTCAGGGACATAGGAACACCGGGGAGCTGTTTTTT
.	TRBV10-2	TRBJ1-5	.	CASGDYSNQPQHF	TGCGCCAGCGGAGACTATAGCAATCAGCCCCAGCATTTT
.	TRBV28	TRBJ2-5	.	CASSLAPGSETQYF	TGTGCCAGCAGTTTAGCCCCGGGATCAGAGACCCAGTACTTC
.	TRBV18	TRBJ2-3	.	CASSPGGSDTQYF	TGTGCCAGCTCACCAGGCGGATCGGATACGCAGTATTTT
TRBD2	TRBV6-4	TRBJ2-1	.	CASSASGLAGVRFF	TGTGCCAGCAGTGCCTCGGGGTTAGCGGGCGTCCGGTTCTTC
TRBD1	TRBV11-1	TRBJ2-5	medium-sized	CASSTGQGDLETQYF	TGTGCCAGCAGCACAGGACAGGGGGATTTAGAGACCCAGTACTTC
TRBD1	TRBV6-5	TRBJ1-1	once	CASSRQGATEAFF	TGTGCCAGCAGTCGACAGGGCGCCACTGAAGCTTTCTTT
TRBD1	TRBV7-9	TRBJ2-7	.	CASSPDGGTATYEQYF	TGTGCCAGCAGCCCAGATGGTGGGACAGCGACCTACGAGCAGTACTTC
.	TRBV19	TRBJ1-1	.	CASSVTGLNTEAFF	TGTGCCAGTAGTGTTACAGGGTTGAACACTGAAGCTTTCTTT
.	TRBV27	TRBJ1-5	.	CASSTWTDQPQHF	TGTGCCAGCAGTACCTGGACAGATCAGCCCCAGCATTTT
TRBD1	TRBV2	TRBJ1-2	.	CASRGGQGGGYGYTF	TGTGCCAGCAGAGGGGGACAGGGGGGTGGCTATGGCTACACCTTC
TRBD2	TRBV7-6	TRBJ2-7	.	CASSLVTLAGIYEQYF	TGTGCCAGCAGCTTGGTTACCCTAGCGGGAATCTACGAGCAGTACTTC
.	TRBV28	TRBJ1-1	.	CASSFGGVNTEAFF	TGTGCCAGCAGTTTTGGAGGGGTGAACACTGAAGCTTTCTTT
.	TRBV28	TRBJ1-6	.	CASRTGGGSYNSPLHF	TGTGCCAGCAGAACGGGAGGGGGCTCCTATAATTCACCCCTCCACTTT
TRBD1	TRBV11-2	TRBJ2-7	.	CASSIQTGSDEQYF	TGTGCCAGCAGCATTCAGACAGGGAGCGACGAGCAGTACTTC
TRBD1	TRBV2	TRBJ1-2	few	CASSEGDSYGYTF	TGTGCCAGCAGTGAGGGGGACAGCTATGGCTACACCTTC
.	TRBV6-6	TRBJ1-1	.	CASSPFGTEAFF	TGTGCCAGCAGCCCTTTCGGGACTGAAGCTTTCTTT
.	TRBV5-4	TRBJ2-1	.	CASSRSSEQFF	TGTGCCAGCAGCCGCTCGAGTGAGCAGTTCTTC